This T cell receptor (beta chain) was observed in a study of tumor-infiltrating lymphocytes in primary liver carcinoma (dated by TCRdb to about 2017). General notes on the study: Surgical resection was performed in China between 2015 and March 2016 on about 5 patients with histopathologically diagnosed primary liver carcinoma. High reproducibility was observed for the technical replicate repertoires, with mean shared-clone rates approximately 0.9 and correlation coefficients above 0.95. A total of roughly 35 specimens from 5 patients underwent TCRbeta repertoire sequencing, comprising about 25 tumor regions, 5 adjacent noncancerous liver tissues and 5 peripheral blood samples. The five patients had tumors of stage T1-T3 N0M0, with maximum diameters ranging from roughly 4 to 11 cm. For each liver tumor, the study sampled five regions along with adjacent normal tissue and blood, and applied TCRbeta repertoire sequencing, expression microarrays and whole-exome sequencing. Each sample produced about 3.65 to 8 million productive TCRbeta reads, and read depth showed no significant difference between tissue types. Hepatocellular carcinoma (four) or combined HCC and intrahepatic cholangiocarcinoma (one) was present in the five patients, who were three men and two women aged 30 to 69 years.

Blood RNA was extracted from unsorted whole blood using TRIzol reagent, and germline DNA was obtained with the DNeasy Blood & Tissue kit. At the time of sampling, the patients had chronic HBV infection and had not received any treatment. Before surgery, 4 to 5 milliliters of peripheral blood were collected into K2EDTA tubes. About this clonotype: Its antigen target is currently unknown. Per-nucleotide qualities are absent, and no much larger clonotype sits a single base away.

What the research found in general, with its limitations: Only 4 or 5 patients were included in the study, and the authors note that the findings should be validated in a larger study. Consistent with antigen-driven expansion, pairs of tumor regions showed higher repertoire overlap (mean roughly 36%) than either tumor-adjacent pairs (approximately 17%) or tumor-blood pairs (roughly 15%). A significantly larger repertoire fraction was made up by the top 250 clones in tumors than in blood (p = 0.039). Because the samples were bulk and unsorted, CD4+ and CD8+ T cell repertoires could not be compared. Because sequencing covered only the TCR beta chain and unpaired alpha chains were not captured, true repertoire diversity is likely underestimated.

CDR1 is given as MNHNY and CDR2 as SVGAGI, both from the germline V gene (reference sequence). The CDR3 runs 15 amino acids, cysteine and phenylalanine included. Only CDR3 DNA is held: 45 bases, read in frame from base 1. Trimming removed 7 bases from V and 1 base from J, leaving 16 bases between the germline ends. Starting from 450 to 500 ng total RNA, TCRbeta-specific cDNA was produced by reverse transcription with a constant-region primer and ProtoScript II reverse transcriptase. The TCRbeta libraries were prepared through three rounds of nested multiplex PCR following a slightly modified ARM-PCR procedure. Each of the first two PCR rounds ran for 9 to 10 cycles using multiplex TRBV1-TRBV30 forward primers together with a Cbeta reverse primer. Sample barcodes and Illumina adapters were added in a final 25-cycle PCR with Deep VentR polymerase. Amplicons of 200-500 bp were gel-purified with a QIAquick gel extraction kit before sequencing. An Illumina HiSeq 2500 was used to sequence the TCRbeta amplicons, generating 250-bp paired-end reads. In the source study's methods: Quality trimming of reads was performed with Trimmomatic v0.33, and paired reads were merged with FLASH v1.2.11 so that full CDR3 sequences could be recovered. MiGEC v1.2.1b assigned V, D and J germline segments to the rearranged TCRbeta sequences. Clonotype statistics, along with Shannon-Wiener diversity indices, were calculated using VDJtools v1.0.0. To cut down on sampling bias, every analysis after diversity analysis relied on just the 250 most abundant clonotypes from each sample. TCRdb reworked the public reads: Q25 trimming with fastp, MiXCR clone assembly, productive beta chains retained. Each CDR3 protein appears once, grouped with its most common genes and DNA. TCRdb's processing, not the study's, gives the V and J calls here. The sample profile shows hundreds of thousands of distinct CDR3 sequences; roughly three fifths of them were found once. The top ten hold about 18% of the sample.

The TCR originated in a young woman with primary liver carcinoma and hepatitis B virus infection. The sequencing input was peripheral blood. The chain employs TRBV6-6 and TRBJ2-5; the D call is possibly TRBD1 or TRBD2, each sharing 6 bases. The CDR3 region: CASTYLGGTQETQYF. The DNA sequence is TGTGCCAGCACCTACCTAGGGGGGACCCAAGAGACCCAGTACTTC.